Below are 17 T cell receptor beta chains sequenced from a single sample in a study of identical twins. TCRdb reprocessed the 5' RACE reads with MiXCR, giving one entry per CDR3 protein. The sample lists hundreds of thousands of distinct CDR3 sequences, about 24% occurring once. In addition, the sample was reused for a study of T cells expressing NK-cell markers.

Sequencing input: CD4+ T cells sorted from blood. Receptors were obtained from a woman between 18 and 29 years old in good health.

This clonotype turned up a few times. The V call is TRBV2, the J call TRBJ2-3; possibly TRBD1 for D (5 bases). CDR3 size: 11 residues. V lost 8 bases, J lost 8 bases, and 11 bases lay in between. Per the germline V gene, CDR1 is SNHLY and CDR2 is FYNNEI. The CDR3 protein is CASQGQATQYF. As DNA, the CDR3 is TGTGCCAGCCAGGGCCAAGCTACGCAGTATTTT.

This sequence joins TRBV7-9 and TRBJ2-7; 7 bases match TRBD2. V lost 2 bases to trimming and J lost 2 bases; unmatched junction nucleotides: 6. The CDR3 runs to 15 residues. CDR1 and CDR2 (germline): SEHNR, FQNEAQ (reference sequence). CDR3 amino acids: CASSLSGGGPYEQYF. The CDR3 DNA sequence: TGTGCCAGCAGCTTATCCGGCGGGGGACCCTACGAGCAGTACTTC.

The CDR3 here is CASSRIYAGEQFF. The CDR3 DNA sequence: TGTGCCAGCAGCCGGATCTATGCGGGTGAGCAGTTCTTC. The chain employs TRBV7-2 and TRBJ2-1; the D gene is possibly TRBD2 (5 bases). V lost 5 bases, J lost 9 bases, and 14 bases lay in between. Germline V CDR1 and CDR2: SGHTA, FQGNSA. CDR3 length: 13 amino acids.

This clonotype was counted ten times or more. The chain carries TRBV7-8 and TRBJ2-7; D is undetermined. Trimming removed 1 base from V and 2 bases from J, with 3 bases in between. Germline V CDR1 and CDR2: SGHVS, FQNEAQ. CDR3 length: 12 amino acids. The CDR3 loop reads CASSLEAYEQYF. Written as DNA, the CDR3 is TGTGCCAGCAGCTTAGAAGCCTACGAGCAGTACTTC.

This clonotype turned up a few times. The V gene is TRBV7-9, the J gene TRBJ2-3; TRBD2 aligns across 9 bases. Germline V gives CDR1 SEHNR, CDR2 FQNEAQ (reference sequence). V was clipped by 7 bases and J by 6 bases; unmatched bases: 11. CDR3 length equals 15 residues. CDR3 DNA sequence: TGTGCCAGCACCACCTTAGCGGGAGTCTTGGATACGCAGTATTTT. Protein product: CASTTLAGVLDTQYF. Looking up the rest from reference TRBV7-9 and TRBJ2-3 gives the full variable domain: DTGVSQNPRHKITKRGQNVTFRCDPISEHNRLYWYRQTLGQGPEFLTYFQNEAQLEKSRLLSDRFSAERPKGSFSTLEIQRTEQGDSAMYLCASTTLAGVLDTQYFGPGTRLTVL.

V and J are TRBV21-1 and TRBJ2-7; the listed D gene, TRBD2, was not tested against the DNA. TRBV21-1 is recorded as a pseudogene. The length of the CDR3 is 16 residues. CDR3 nucleotide sequence: TGTGCCAGCACAAAAGCGCCACTAGCGGGTTACTACGAGCAGTACTTC. Amino acids: CASTKAPLAGYYEQYF.

The gene calls are TRBV24-1 and TRBJ2-1; 7 bases align to TRBD2. The ends lost 4 bases at V and 9 bases at J; junction bases unmatched: 5. From germline, CDR1 is KGHDR and CDR2 SFDVKD. This CDR3 is built from 13 residues. Here the CDR3 reads CATSDPGLGEQFF. For the CDR3, the DNA is TGTGCCACCAGTGACCCCGGACTAGGTGAGCAGTTCTTC.

This clonotype turned up a few times. The genes are TRBV9 and TRBJ2-7; D unclear. Germline CDR1 reads SGDLS; CDR2 reads YYNGEE. The germline V and J ends were trimmed by 0 bases and 8 bases, with 9 bases remaining between them. CDR3 length equals 12 residues. CDR3 sequence reads: CASSVDGFKQYF. Here the CDR3 DNA reads TGTGCCAGCAGCGTAGACGGGTTCAAGCAGTACTTC.

The sample holds many counts of this clonotype. This chain connects TRBV5-5 to TRBJ2-5; D remains unclear. CDR1 and CDR2 from the germline V gene are SGHKS and YYEKEE (reference sequence). The V end lost 0 bases, the J end lost 4 bases, and 7 bases lay between the germline ends. This CDR3 has 13 amino acids. The CDR3 bases are TGTGCCAGCAGCTTGGGAGTAGGAGAGACCCAGTACTTC. This codes for CASSLGVGETQYF.

This clonotype was counted only a few times. The genes are TRBV11-2 and TRBJ2-1; D gene ambiguous. V dropped 5 bases and J dropped 5 bases, with 22 bases sitting between them. CDR3 size: 17 residues. From germline, CDR1 is SGHAT and CDR2 FQNNGV. CDR3: CASSRTPSGPINNEQFF. CDR3 sequence (DNA): TGTGCCAGCAGCCGCACCCCTTCTGGACCGATAAACAATGAGCAGTTCTTC.

This chain links TRBV20-1 with TRBJ2-1; 9 nucleotides line up with TRBD2. With V trimmed by 7 bases and J by 9 bases, 7 bases remained unmatched. The CDR3 consists of 12 residues. Germline loops: CDR1 DFQATT, CDR2 SNEGSKA (reference sequence). The CDR3: CSVQREDGEQFF. As DNA, the CDR3 is TGCAGTGTGCAGCGGGAGGACGGTGAGCAGTTCTTC.

This clonotype occurred a few times. The rearrangement joins TRBV2 to TRBJ2-2; no clear D gene. Between the trimmed V and J ends, which lost 8 bases and 6 bases, there was a span of 16 bases. This CDR3 region has 14 residues. Germline CDR1 and CDR2: SNHLY and FYNNEI. The CDR3 DNA follows: TGTGCCAGCGCCGTGGATACCGTCGCCGGGGAGCTGTTTTTT. Its protein product is CASAVDTVAGELFF.

This clonotype came up many times. The rearrangement links TRBV12-3 or TRBV12-4 to TRBJ2-7; D possibly uses TRBD1 or TRBD2 (5 bases each). The V end was cut by 6 bases, the J end by 2 bases, with 5 bases between. CDR3 length: 11 residues. The CDR3 region has the DNA TGTGCCAGCAGGGGGGCCTACGAGCAGTACTTC. It is translated as CASRGAYEQYF.

The chain has TRBV29-1 and TRBJ1-4, with 8 nucleotides matching TRBD1. The germline CDR1 and CDR2 sequences are SQVTM and ANQGSEA. V gave up 6 bases and J gave up 2 bases; unmatched junction bases: 5. The CDR3 contains 14 residues. The CDR3 nucleotides are TGCAGCGTGGAGGGGACAGGCACTAATGAAAAACTGTTTTTT. This sequence encodes CSVEGTGTNEKLFF.

This clonotype was counted a few times. This chain uses TRBV20-1 with TRBJ2-7, with TRBD1 matching 8 bases. The CDR3 covers 13 residues. CDR1 DFQATT and CDR2 SNEGSKA come from the germline V gene (reference sequence). J gave up 0 bases and V 6 bases, and 4 bases lay outside the gene matches. Here the CDR3 reads CSALTGGSYEQYF. Written as DNA, the CDR3 is TGCAGTGCCCTTACAGGGGGCTCCTACGAGCAGTACTTC.

This clonotype was observed at least ten times. The CDR3 loop reads CASNRDYNTDTQYF. The CDR3 nucleotides read TGTGCCAGCAACCGGGACTACAACACAGATACGCAGTATTTT. J is TRBJ2-3 and V is TRBV11-2; 7 bases map to TRBD2. Per the germline V gene, CDR1 is SGHAT and CDR2 is FQNNGV. The CDR3 loop spans 14 amino acids. V lost 7 bases to trimming and J lost 2 bases; unmatched junction nucleotides: 6.

This clonotype has just a few counts. The J gene is TRBJ1-1, the V gene TRBV5-1; D possibly corresponds to TRBD1 (6 bases). This CDR3 region has 17 residues. Trimming left V 4 bases short and J 7 bases short, with 26 bases between. CDR1 SGHRS and CDR2 YFSETQ come from the germline V gene. DNA for the CDR3: TGCGCCAGCAGCCAGAAGCAGGGACAAGGTAGTGGGCTTGAAGCTTTCTTT. It encodes CASSQKQGQGSGLEAFF.